The 3 T cell receptor beta chains presented below share a single source sample, sequenced in a study of PD-1 blockade in mismatch repair-deficient tumors. Using immunoSEQ multiplex PCR, the repertoire was profiled, and TCRdb retains in-frame clones only, with some absent. The sample gives around 40,000 clones, over 70% of which show up once; under 1.2% is in the top ten. The sequenced sample was PBMCs, obtained less than 40 weeks after starting pembrolizumab. Receptors originate from an adult with mismatch repair-deficient cancer.

The chain carries TRBV14 and TRBJ2-1; 15 bases are shared with TRBD2. Unmatched junction bases numbered 21, after V lost 3 bases and J lost 0 bases. Germline CDR1 and CDR2: SGHDN and FVKESK. This CDR3 is 24 amino acids long. CDR3 coding DNA: TGTGCCAGCAGCCAGGACAGGGGGAAAGGACTAGCGGGAGGGTATTATAGCTCCTACAATGAGCAGTTCTTC. This codes for CASSQDRGKGLAGGYYSSYNEQFF.

V gene TRBV18 combines with J gene TRBJ2-7; 10 bases agree with TRBD2. The CDR3 is made up of 13 amino acids. V dropped 8 bases and J dropped 3; count of bases not matched to a gene: 4. Germline V gene sequence: CDR1 KGHSH, CDR2 LQKENI. This CDR3 is CASAPSGGYEQYF. CDR3 sequence (DNA): TGTGCCAGCGCCCCTAGCGGGGGCTACGAGCAGTACTTC.

This chain joins TRBV7-3 and TRBJ2-1; 7 positions agree with TRBD2. Trimming removed 4 bases from V and 10 bases from J; junction bases left unmatched: 4. CDR1 SGHTA and CDR2 FQGTGA come from the germline V gene. This CDR3 spans 12 amino acids. The CDR3 is CASSSSGLEQFF. For the CDR3, the DNA is TGTGCCAGCAGCTCCTCGGGACTAGAGCAGTTCTTC. Full variable domain (rest looked up from reference TRBV7-3 and TRBJ2-1): GAGVSQTPSNKVTEKGKYVELRCDPISGHTALYWYRQSLGQGPEFLIYFQGTGAADDSGLPNDRFFAVRPEGSVSTLKIQRTERGDSAVYLCASSSSGLEQFFGPGTRLTVL.